This T cell receptor (beta chain) was sequenced for a study of cytomegalovirus exposure and HLA in healthy donors. Study-level findings and limits: Productive rates of about 87% or about 30% were seen for most TCR beta V segments in an earlier analysis.

Losses at the gene ends were 4 bases for V and 4 bases for J; bases not matched to a gene: 5. The CDR3 is 14 residues long. The germline V gene encodes CDR1 SGHNT and CDR2 YYREEE (reference sequence). With 60 Vbeta and 13 Jbeta primers, the PCR was carried out. The repertoire was sequenced with immunoSEQ multiplex PCR; TCRdb's copy has only in-frame clones and lacks some. The repertoire holds about 160,000 clones, with 68% as singletons. This clone turned up a few times. The antigen is not known. The chain has TRBV5-4 and TRBJ2-7, with 10 nucleotides matching TRBD1. This clonotype was sampled from a man aged 45-65 years in good health and CMV-seronegative. Sequencing was done on a sample of PBMCs. The CDR3 DNA follows: TGTGCCAGCAGCCGGGGACAGGGGCAATACGAGCAGTACTTC. Its translation is CASSRGQGQYEQYF. Looking up the rest from reference TRBV5-4 and TRBJ2-7 gives the full variable domain: ETGVTQSPTHLIKTRGQQVTLRCSSQSGHNTVSWYQQALGQGPQFIFQYYREEENGRGNFPPRFSGLQFPNYSSELNVNALELDDSALYLCASSRGQGQYEQYFGPGTRLTVT.